The 22 T cell receptor beta chains listed next were all sequenced from one sample in a study of PD-L1 blockade in urothelial cancer. Profiled with immunoSEQ multiplex PCR; TCRdb holds only in-frame clones, not every one. The profile shows under 95,000 clones, under 90% of them singletons. Stated time point: pretreatment peripheral blood. Sequencing was performed on PBMCs, taken around atezolizumab (anti-PD-L1) treatment. The origin of the receptors is a man aged 55 to 70 with urothelial cancer.

The chain carries TRBV29-1 and TRBJ2-1, with unresolved D. Trimming removed 0 bases at V and 12 bases at J, with 9 bases between. The CDR3 loop spans 11 amino acids. Germline lookup yields CDR1 SQVTM and CDR2 ANQGSEA. The CDR3 sequence: CSVEDNQAQFF. CDR3 in DNA: TGCAGCGTTGAAGATAATCAGGCGCAGTTCTTC.

The chain recombines TRBV19 with TRBJ2-7; tentative D call: TRBD1 (6 bases). Trimming shortened V by 9 bases and J by 0 bases, and 9 bases separated the two germline ends. The germline V gene has CDR1 LNHDA and CDR2 SQIVND (reference sequence). CDR3 length: 12 amino acids. The CDR3 spells CASEGDSYEQYF. The CDR3 DNA is TGTGCCAGCGAGGGGGACTCCTACGAGCAGTACTTC.

J is TRBJ2-2 and V is TRBV7-8, with D possibly TRBD2 on 6 matching bases. Trimming took 2 bases from V and 2 from J, leaving 15 bases between them. Germline-derived CDR1 and CDR2 are SGHVS and FQNEAQ. This CDR3 region has 17 residues. In DNA form, the CDR3 reads TGTGCCAGCAGCTTATTCTTTGGCGGGACTAACACCGGGGAGCTGTTTTTT. Amino acids: CASSLFFGGTNTGELFF.

The V gene is TRBV6-5, the J gene TRBJ1-1, with 8 positions matching TRBD1. Germline assignment: CDR1 MNHEY and CDR2 SVGAGI. V shed 5 bases and J 7 bases; nucleotides not matched to a gene: 6. The CDR3 covers 13 residues. CDR3 DNA sequence: TGTGCCAGCAGTGTTTCCGGGACAGGTGAAGCTTTCTTT. It codes for CASSVSGTGEAFF.

The chain joins TRBV7-2 to TRBJ2-7; 14 positions agree with TRBD2. J was trimmed by 3 bases and V by 5 bases; bases with no gene match: 6. This CDR3 comprises 16 residues. Germline lookup yields CDR1 SGHTA and CDR2 FQGNSA. The CDR3 loop is CASSRGLAGGGYEQYF. CDR3 coding DNA: TGTGCCAGCAGCAGAGGACTAGCGGGAGGAGGCTACGAGCAGTACTTC. The full variable domain, in which reference TRBV7-2 and TRBJ2-7 provide the parts outside the CDR3, is GAGVSQSPSNKVTEKGKDVELRCDPISGHTALYWYRQSLGQGLEFLIYFQGNSAPDKSGLPSDRFSAERTGGSVSTLTIQRTQQEDSAVYLCASSRGLAGGGYEQYFGPGTRLTVT.

The chain employs TRBV2 and TRBJ1-1; TRBD1 is a possible D gene (5 bases). Looked up from germline, CDR1 is SNHLY and CDR2 is FYNNEI. CDR3 length: 15 amino acids. Trimming cost V 3 bases and J 4 bases, with 15 bases left between them. The CDR3 here is CASSEMSGRATEAFF. The CDR3 coding sequence is TGTGCCAGCAGTGAGATGTCAGGGAGGGCCACTGAAGCTTTCTTT.

The chain couples TRBV7-6 to TRBJ1-2; TRBD1 is a possible D gene (5 bases). Germline V gene data show CDR1 as SGHVS and CDR2 as FNYEAQ. This CDR3 is 14 amino acids long. V lost 1 base and J 4 bases, leaving 10 bases between the germline ends. The CDR3 loop is CASSLGREPYGYTF. CDR3 nucleotides: TGTGCCAGCAGCTTAGGCAGGGAACCCTATGGCTACACCTTC. Using reference TRBV7-6 and TRBJ1-2 for the parts outside the CDR3, the full variable domain is GAGVSQSPRYKVTKRGQDVALRCDPISGHVSLYWYRQALGQGPEFLTYFNYEAQQDKSGLPNDRFSAERPEGSISTLTIQRTEQRDSAMYRCASSLGREPYGYTFGSGTRLTVV.

This clone showed up just once. V and J are TRBV5-1 and TRBJ2-2; D possibly corresponds to TRBD2 (6 bases). V lost 4 bases and J lost 1, with 14 bases in between. Germline V gives CDR1 SGHRS, CDR2 YFSETQ. The CDR3 sequence is 16 residues long. CDR3: CASSPPGGENTGELFF. In DNA form, the CDR3 reads TGCGCCAGCAGCCCCCCAGGCGGGGAGAACACCGGGGAGCTGTTTTTT. Looking up the rest from reference TRBV5-1 and TRBJ2-2 gives the full variable domain: KAGVTQTPRYLIKTRGQQVTLSCSPISGHRSVSWYQQTPGQGLQFLFEYFSETQRNKGNFPGRFSGRQFSNSRSEMNVSTLELGDSALYLCASSPPGGENTGELFFGEGSRLTVL.

The rearrangement joins TRBV11-2 to TRBJ2-7; TRBD2 might be the D (6 bases). The CDR3 consists of 14 residues. Trimming removed 1 base from V and 3 bases from J, with 10 bases in between. The germline gives CDR1 SGHAT, CDR2 FQNNGV. DNA of the CDR3: TGTGCCAGCAGCTTAGGCGGGGTATTCTACGAGCAGTACTTC. It is translated as CASSLGGVFYEQYF. Variable domain in full (rest from reference TRBV11-2 and TRBJ2-7): EAGVAQSPRYKIIEKRQSVAFWCNPISGHATLYWYQQILGQGPKLLIQFQNNGVVDDSQLPKDRFSAERLKGVDSTLKIQPAKLEDSAVYLCASSLGGVFYEQYFGPGTRLTVT.

The V and J genes are TRBV6-5 and TRBJ1-2; D is ambiguous. The CDR3 spans 11 residues. Germline V CDR1 and CDR2: MNHEY, SVGAGI. V lost 6 bases, J lost 13 bases, and 15 bases lay in between. The CDR3 loop is CASRSLGKATF. The CDR3 region has the DNA TGTGCCAGCAGATCCTTGGGCAAGGCCACCTTC.

This clone was observed a few times. The CDR3 nucleotides read TGTGCCGGGGGCGGCCTCCCCTACGAGCAGTACTTC. Protein sequence: CAGGGLPYEQYF. The chain recombines TRBV30 with TRBJ2-7; tentatively, D is TRBD1 (6 bases). Trimming stripped 8 bases from V and 2 bases from J, with 13 bases between. The CDR3 loop spans 12 amino acids. CDR1 is GTSNPN and CDR2 is SVGIG in the germline V gene (reference sequence).

This chain connects TRBV6-5 to TRBJ1-1; 9 positions match TRBD1. V lost 6 bases and J lost 2; bases outside the gene matches: 7. Germline values: CDR1 MNHEY, CDR2 SVGAGI. The CDR3 is 15 residues long. The CDR3 reads CASRGQGPFNTEAFF. The CDR3 bases are TGTGCCAGCAGGGGACAGGGACCTTTCAACACTGAAGCTTTCTTT.

V and J are TRBV6-6 and TRBJ2-7, with a tentative D call TRBD1 (5 bases). The CDR3 sequence is 12 residues long. The germline V gene has CDR1 MNHNY and CDR2 SVGAGI (reference sequence). V lost 6 bases and J lost 0, with 6 bases in between. Here the CDR3 reads CASRQDSYEQYF. The CDR3 DNA reads TGTGCCAGCAGACAGGACTCCTACGAGCAGTACTTC.

The CDR3: CASSSSLIENGLITYEQYF. Written as DNA, the CDR3 is TGTGCCAGCAGCTCCAGCCTGATCGAGAACGGGTTAATAACCTACGAGCAGTACTTC. This chain connects TRBV5-8 to TRBJ2-7; D gene uncertain. V dropped 3 bases and J dropped 2 bases, with 27 bases sitting between them. Per germline, CDR1 SGHTS and CDR2 YDEGEE. The CDR3 loop spans 19 amino acids.

This chain connects TRBV5-4 to TRBJ2-7; TRBD1 might be the D (6 bases). Between the trimmed V and J ends, which lost 0 bases and 5 bases, there was a span of 18 bases. This CDR3 spans 16 amino acids. The V gene's germline CDR1 is SGHNT and CDR2 YYREEE (reference sequence). The DNA of the CDR3 is TGTGCCAGCAGCTTGGAAGGGGGAAGGGGAAAAGACGAGCAGTACTTC. As protein: CASSLEGGRGKDEQYF.

This rearrangement joins TRBV5-6 to TRBJ2-2; D might be TRBD2 (6 bases). V lost 2 bases to trimming and J lost 1 base, with 9 bases between them. The CDR3 length is 15 residues. Germline V lookup: CDR1 SGHDT, CDR2 YYEEEE. CDR3 protein: CASSFGGLNTGELFF. CDR3 nucleotide sequence: TGTGCCAGCAGCTTTGGAGGGTTGAACACCGGGGAGCTGTTTTTT.

The chain carries TRBV19 and TRBJ2-2; TRBD1 matches 11 bases. With 2 bases clipped from V and 4 bases from J, the junction kept 6 bases outside the gene matches. There are 17 residues in the CDR3. The germline gives CDR1 LNHDA, CDR2 SQIVND (reference sequence). Here the CDR3 reads CASSIRLGTGGTGELFF. The CDR3 nucleotides read TGTGCCAGTAGTATACGCCTGGGGACAGGGGGCACCGGGGAGCTGTTTTTT.

The chain is built from TRBV6-6 and TRBJ1-6; TRBD1 matches at 7 bases. CDR1 and CDR2 from the germline V gene are MNHNY and SVGAGI (reference sequence). The CDR3 consists of 14 residues. The J segment lost 8 bases and the V segment lost 7 bases, leaving 8 bases of the junction unmatched. Here the CDR3 reads CASTQPGQHSPLHF. The CDR3 nucleotides are TGTGCCAGCACTCAACCGGGACAGCATTCACCCCTCCACTTT.

The rearrangement uses TRBV6-5 and TRBJ2-5, with TRBD1 identical over 7 bases. Germline V gene sequence: CDR1 MNHEY, CDR2 SVGAGI. The ends lost 8 bases at V and 2 bases at J; junction bases unmatched: 5. The CDR3 is 13 amino acids. CDR3 residues: CASRRQGQETQYF. The CDR3 region has the DNA TGTGCCAGCCGAAGACAGGGTCAAGAGACCCAGTACTTC.

The rearrangement links TRBV5-1 to TRBJ2-7; D is uncertain. The CDR3 covers 15 residues. The V gene's germline CDR1 is SGHRS and CDR2 YFSETQ. V was cut by 5 bases and J by 5 bases, with 20 bases left in between. The CDR3, as DNA: TGCGCCAGCAGTACTGTGGCGGCTAAGATCGACGAGCAGTACTTC. Translating gives CASSTVAAKIDEQYF.

This clone showed up just a few times. The rearrangement uses TRBV15 and TRBJ1-2, with TRBD1 matching 8 bases. Germline loops: CDR1 LNHNV, CDR2 YYDKDF (reference sequence). This CDR3 comprises 14 residues. Losses at the gene ends were 0 bases for V and 5 bases for J; bases not matched to a gene: 2. The CDR3 DNA reads as TGTGCCACCAGCAGAGAACAGGGGGGTTATGGCTACACCTTC. As protein: CATSREQGGYGYTF.

The genes are TRBV6-5 and TRBJ2-3; D is ambiguous. Germline V CDR1 and CDR2: MNHEY, SVGAGI. Trimming shortened V by 4 bases and J by 1 base, and 12 bases separated the two germline ends. The CDR3 has 15 residues. CDR3 sequence reads: CASSSFGSRTDTQYF. CDR3 nucleotides: TGTGCCAGCAGTTCGTTCGGGTCCCGCACAGATACGCAGTATTTT.